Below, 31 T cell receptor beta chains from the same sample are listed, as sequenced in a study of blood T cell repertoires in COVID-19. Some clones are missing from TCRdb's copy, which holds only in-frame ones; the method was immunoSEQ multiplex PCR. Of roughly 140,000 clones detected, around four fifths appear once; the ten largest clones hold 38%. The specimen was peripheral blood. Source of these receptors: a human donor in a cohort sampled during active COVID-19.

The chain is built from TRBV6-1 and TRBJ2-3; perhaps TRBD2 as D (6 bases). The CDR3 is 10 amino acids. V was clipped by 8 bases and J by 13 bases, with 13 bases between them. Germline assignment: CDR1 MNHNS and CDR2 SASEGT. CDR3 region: CASGGLPEYF. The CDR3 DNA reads TGTGCCAGCGGGGGACTCCCTGAGTATTTT.

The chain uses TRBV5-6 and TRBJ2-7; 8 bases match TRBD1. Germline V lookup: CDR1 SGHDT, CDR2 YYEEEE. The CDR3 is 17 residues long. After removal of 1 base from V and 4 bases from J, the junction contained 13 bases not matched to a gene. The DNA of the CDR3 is TGTGCCAGCAGCTTGCCCCCGCCGGGACAGGTTCTTTACGAGCAGTACTTC. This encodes CASSLPPPGQVLYEQYF.

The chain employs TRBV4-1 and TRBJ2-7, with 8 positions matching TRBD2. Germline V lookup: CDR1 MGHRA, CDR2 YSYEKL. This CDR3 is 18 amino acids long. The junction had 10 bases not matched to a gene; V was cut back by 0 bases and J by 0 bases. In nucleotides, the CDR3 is TGCGCCAGCAGCCAAGATCAGACCGGCGGGGGGTTCTCCTACGAGCAGTACTTC. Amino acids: CASSQDQTGGGFSYEQYF.

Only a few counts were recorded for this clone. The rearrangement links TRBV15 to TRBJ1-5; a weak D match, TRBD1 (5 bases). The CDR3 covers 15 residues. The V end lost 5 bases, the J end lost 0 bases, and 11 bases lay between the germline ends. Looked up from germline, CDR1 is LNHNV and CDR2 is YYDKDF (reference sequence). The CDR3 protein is CATSGGTVSNQPQHF. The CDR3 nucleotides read TGTGCCACCAGCGGCGGGACGGTTAGCAATCAGCCCCAGCATTTT.

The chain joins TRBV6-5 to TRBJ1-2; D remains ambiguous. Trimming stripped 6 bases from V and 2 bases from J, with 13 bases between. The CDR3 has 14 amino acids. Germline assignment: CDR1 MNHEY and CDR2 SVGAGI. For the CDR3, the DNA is TGTGCCAGCAGCTCGGTTGGCAGGAACTATGGCTACACCTTC. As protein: CASSSVGRNYGYTF.

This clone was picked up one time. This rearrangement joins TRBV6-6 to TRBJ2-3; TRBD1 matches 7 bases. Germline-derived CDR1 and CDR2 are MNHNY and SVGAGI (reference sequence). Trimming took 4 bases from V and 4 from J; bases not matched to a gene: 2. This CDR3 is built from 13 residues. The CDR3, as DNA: TGTGCCAGCAGTTTACAGGGGTCAGATACGCAGTATTTT. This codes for CASSLQGSDTQYF.

CDR3 amino acids: CASSRAGTSGFTQYF. The CDR3 region has the DNA TGTGCCAGCAGCCGCGCCGGGACTAGCGGATTTACGCAGTATTTT. This chain links TRBV3-1 (or the pseudogene TRBV3-2) with TRBJ2-3; 11 nucleotides agree with TRBD2. The V gene's germline CDR1 is LGHDT and CDR2 YNNKEL (reference sequence). The CDR3 spans 15 residues. The junction had 8 bases not matched to a gene; V was cut back by 4 bases and J by 8 bases.

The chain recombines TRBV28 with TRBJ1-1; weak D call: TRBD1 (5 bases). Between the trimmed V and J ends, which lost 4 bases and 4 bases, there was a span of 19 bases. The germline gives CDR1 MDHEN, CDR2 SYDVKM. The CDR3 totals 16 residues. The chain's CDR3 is CASSSRMRGASTEAFF. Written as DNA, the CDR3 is TGTGCCAGCAGTTCAAGGATGCGGGGCGCGAGCACTGAAGCTTTCTTT.

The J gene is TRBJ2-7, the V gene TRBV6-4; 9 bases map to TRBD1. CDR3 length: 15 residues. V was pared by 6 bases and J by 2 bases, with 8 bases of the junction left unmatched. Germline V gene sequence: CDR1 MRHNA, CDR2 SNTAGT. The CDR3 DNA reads TGTGCCAGCAGCACCGGGACAGGGACGCCCTACGAGCAGTACTTC. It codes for CASSTGTGTPYEQYF.

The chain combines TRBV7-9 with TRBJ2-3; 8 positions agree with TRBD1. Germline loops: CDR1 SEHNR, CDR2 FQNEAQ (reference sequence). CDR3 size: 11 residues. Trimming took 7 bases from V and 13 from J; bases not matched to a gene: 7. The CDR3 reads CASIQDREKYF. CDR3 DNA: TGTGCCAGCATCCAGGACAGGGAGAAGTATTTT.

The CDR3 DNA follows: TGTGCCAGCAGCTTGGGGCAGGGGATTAACTCACCCCTCCACTTT. It encodes CASSLGQGINSPLHF. The chain is built from TRBV7-2 and TRBJ1-6, with D maybe TRBD1 (6 bases). CDR3 length equals 15 residues. V shed 3 bases and J shed 10 bases, with 16 bases lying between them. The germline gives CDR1 SGHTA, CDR2 FQGNSA.

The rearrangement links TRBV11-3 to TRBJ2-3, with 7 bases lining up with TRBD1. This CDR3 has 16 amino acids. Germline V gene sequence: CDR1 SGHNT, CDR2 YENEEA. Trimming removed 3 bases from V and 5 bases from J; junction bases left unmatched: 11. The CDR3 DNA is TGTGCCAGCAGCTTCCGGGACAGCCTTGGCGGAGATACGCAGTATTTT. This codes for CASSFRDSLGGDTQYF.

The CDR3 region has the DNA TGTGCCAGCAGCTTGGGACAGGGATTTGGCTACACCTTC. This codes for CASSLGQGFGYTF. This chain uses TRBV5-6 with TRBJ1-2; TRBD1 aligns across 7 bases. J gave up 7 bases and V 0 bases, and 3 bases lay outside the gene matches. Per germline, CDR1 SGHDT and CDR2 YYEEEE. The CDR3 consists of 13 residues.

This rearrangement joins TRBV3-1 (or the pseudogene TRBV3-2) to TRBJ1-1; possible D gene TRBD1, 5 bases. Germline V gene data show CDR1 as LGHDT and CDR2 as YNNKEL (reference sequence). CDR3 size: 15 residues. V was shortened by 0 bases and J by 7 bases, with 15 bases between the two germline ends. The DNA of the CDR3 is TGTGCCAGCAGCCAAGAGGGGCGGGGATCAAATGAAGCTTTCTTT. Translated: CASSQEGRGSNEAFF.

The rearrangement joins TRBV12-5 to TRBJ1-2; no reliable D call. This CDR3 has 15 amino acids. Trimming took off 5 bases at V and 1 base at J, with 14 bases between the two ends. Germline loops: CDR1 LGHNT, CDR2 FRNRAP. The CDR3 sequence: CASGPPGGFNYGYTF. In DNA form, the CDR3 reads TGTGCTAGTGGTCCCCCCGGAGGGTTTAACTATGGCTACACCTTC.

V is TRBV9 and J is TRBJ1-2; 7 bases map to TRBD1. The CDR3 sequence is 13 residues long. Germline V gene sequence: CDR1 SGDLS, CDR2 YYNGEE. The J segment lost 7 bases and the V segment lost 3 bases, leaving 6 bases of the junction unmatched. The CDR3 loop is CASSDEGGFGYTF. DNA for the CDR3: TGTGCCAGCAGCGATGAAGGGGGCTTTGGCTACACCTTC. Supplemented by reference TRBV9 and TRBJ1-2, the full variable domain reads DSGVTQTPKHLITATGQRVTLRCSPRSGDLSVYWYQQSLDQGLQFLIQYYNGEERAKGNILERFSAQQFPDLHSELNLSSLELGDSALYFCASSDEGGFGYTFGSGTRLTVV.

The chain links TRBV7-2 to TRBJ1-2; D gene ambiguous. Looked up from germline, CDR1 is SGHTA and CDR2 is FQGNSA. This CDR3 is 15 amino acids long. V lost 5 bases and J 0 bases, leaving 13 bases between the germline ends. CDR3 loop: CASSLDEVSNYGYTF. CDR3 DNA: TGTGCCAGCAGCCTAGACGAGGTATCTAACTATGGCTACACCTTC.

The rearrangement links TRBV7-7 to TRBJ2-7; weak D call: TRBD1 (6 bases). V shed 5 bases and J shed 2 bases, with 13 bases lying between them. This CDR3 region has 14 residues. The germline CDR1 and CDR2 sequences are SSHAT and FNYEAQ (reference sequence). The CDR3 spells CASSLDSGTYEQYF. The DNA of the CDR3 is TGTGCCAGCAGCCTGGACAGTGGAACCTACGAGCAGTACTTC.

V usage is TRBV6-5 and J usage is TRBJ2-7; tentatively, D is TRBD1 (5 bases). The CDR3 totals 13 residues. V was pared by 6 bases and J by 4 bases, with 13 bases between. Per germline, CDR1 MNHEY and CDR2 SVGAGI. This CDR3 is CASSPRALYEQYF. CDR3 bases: TGTGCCAGCAGCCCCAGGGCCCTATACGAGCAGTACTTC.

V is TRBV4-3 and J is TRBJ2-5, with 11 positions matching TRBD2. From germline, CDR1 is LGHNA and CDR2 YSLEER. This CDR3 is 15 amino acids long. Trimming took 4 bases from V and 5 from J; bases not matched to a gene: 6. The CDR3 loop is CASSPRLAGYETQYF. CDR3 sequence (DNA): TGCGCCAGCAGCCCACGACTAGCGGGGTATGAGACCCAGTACTTC.

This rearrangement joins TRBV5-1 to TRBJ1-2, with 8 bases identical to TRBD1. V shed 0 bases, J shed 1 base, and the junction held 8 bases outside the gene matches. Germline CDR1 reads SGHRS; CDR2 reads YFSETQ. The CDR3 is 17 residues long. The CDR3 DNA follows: TGCGCCAGCAGCTTGGCCGGACAGGGACCTCTTAACTATGGCTACACCTTC. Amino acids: CASSLAGQGPLNYGYTF.

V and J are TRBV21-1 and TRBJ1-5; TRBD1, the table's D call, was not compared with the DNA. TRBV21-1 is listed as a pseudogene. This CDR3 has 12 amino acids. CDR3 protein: CASKGDWQPQHF. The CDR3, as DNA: TGTGCCAGCAAAGGGGATTGGCAGCCCCAGCATTTT.

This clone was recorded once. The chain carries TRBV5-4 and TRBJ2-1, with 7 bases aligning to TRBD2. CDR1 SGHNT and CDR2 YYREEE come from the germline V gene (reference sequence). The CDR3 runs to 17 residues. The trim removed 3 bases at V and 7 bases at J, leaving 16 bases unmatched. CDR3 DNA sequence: TGTGCCAGCAGCTGGGAGGGGACTTTAAACACGGGGAATGAGCAGTTCTTC. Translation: CASSWEGTLNTGNEQFF. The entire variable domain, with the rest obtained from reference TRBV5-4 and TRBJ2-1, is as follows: ETGVTQSPTHLIKTRGQQVTLRCSSQSGHNTVSWYQQALGQGPQFIFQYYREEENGRGNFPPRFSGLQFPNYSSELNVNALELDDSALYLCASSWEGTLNTGNEQFFGPGTRLTVL.

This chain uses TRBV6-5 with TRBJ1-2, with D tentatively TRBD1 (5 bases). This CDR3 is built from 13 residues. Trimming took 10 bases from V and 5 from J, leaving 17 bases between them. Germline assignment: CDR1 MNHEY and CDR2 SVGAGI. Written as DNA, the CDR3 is TGTGCCACCTCCCATGGGGCTGTTTATGGCTACACCTTC. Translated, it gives CATSHGAVYGYTF.

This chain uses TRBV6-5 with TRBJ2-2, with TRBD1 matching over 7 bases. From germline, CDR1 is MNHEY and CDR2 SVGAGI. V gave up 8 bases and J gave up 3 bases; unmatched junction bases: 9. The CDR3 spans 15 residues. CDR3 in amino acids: CASHTGTDHTGELFF. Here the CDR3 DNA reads TGTGCCAGCCACACCGGGACAGACCACACCGGGGAGCTGTTTTTT.

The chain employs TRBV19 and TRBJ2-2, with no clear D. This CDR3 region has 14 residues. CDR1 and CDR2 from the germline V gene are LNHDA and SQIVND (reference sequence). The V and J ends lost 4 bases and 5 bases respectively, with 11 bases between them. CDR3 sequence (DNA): TGTGCCAGTAGTACAACAGCCTCGACCGGGGAGCTGTTTTTT. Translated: CASSTTASTGELFF.

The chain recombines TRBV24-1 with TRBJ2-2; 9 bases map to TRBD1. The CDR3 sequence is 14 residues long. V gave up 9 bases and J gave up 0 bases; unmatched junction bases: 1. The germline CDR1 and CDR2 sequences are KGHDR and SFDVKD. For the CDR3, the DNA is TGTGCCACCCGGACAGGGGCGAACACCGGGGAGCTGTTTTTT. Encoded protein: CATRTGANTGELFF.

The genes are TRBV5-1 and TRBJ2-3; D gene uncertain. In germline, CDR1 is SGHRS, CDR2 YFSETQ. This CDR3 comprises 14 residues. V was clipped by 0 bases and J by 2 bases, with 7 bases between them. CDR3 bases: TGCGCCAGCAGCTTGGCCCTAAACACAGATACGCAGTATTTT. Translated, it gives CASSLALNTDTQYF.

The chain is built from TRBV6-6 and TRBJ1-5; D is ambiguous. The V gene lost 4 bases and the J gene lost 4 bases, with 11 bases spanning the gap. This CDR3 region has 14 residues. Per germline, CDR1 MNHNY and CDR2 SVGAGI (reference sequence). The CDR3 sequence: CASSLGTENQPQHF. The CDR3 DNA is TGTGCCAGCAGTTTAGGAACAGAGAATCAGCCCCAGCATTTT.

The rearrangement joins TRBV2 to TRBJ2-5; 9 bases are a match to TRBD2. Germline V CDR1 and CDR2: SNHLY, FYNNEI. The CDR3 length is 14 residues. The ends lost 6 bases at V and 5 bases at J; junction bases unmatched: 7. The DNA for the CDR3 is TGTGCCAGCAGGGGCAGACTAGCGGTCGAGACCCAGTACTTC. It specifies CASRGRLAVETQYF.

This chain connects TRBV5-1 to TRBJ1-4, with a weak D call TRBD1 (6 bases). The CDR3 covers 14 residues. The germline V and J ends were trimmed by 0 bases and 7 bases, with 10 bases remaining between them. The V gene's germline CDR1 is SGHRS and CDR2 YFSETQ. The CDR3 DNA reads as TGCGCCAGCAGCTTGGAAAGCAGGGGTGAAAAACTGTTTTTT. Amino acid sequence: CASSLESRGEKLFF.